This T cell receptor (beta chain) was obtained from a study of blood T cell repertoires in COVID-19. The wider study: Spain, Italy and the United States supplied samples that represented acute and convalescent COVID-19. PBMCs, B-cell-depleted T cells, or T cells were the source of the cDNA or gDNA that made up the material.

In the original analysis: Amplification of reference gene primers provided the estimated nucleated cell counts. The protocol was immunoSEQ multiplex PCR, while the TCRdb copy is restricted to in-frame clones and leaves out a portion. The V and J calls and clone size are taken from that table; D and trimming were inferred from the DNA. This table holds some 75,000 clones, more than 85% found once. The germline gives CDR1 KGHDR, CDR2 SFDVKD. Trimming left V 4 bases short and J 2 bases short, with 12 bases between. The CDR3 totals 15 residues. The sample comprised peripheral blood. This rearrangement joins TRBV24-1 to TRBJ2-3, with a possible D match to TRBD2 (6 bases). The clonotype originates from a man between 60 and 75 years old with acute or convalescent COVID-19. CDR3 region: CATSEVGLNTDTQYF. Here the CDR3 DNA reads TGTGCCACCAGTGAGGTAGGACTAAACACAGATACGCAGTATTTT.